This T cell receptor (beta chain) was profiled in a study of blood T cell repertoires in COVID-19. Only a few counts were recorded for this clone. In the original processing: Estimation of nucleated cell counts relied on the amplification of reference gene primers. The assay was immunoSEQ multiplex PCR, and TCRdb's table has in-frame clones only and misses some. V and J calls and clone size come straight from that table; D and trimming were deduced from the DNA. The repertoire includes about 200,000 clones, 84% of them detected once, and about 8% sits in the top ten. V shed 5 bases and J shed 0 bases, with 11 bases lying between them. Germline V gene data show CDR1 as MNHEY and CDR2 as SMNVEV (reference sequence). The CDR3 runs to 15 residues.

The V call is TRBV27, the J call TRBJ2-1; D might be TRBD2 (5 bases). Material for sequencing was peripheral blood. This receptor was taken from a woman between 50 and 59 years old with active or convalescent COVID-19. The CDR3 reads CASSPDYASYNEQFF. The CDR3 DNA sequence: TGTGCCAGCAGTCCTGACTACGCCTCCTACAATGAGCAGTTCTTC.